Included here is one TCR beta chain sequence, with context. Its antigen is still unknown. CD45RO-negative, CCR7-positively selected cells formed the naive CD8 fraction, excluding terminally differentiated effector memory CD45RA+ cells. Each cell subset's genomic DNA was divided evenly among several immunoSEQ plates. Sequencing used immunoSEQ multiplex PCR; TCRdb keeps in-frame clones, though not all of them. The table records around 2,000,000 clones, roughly 95% of them present only once. This record belongs to a study of shared clonotypes between healthy human individuals. Points from the study as a whole: Naive subsets generally exceeded memory subsets in estimated richness. Blood was the only sampled material, and tissue repertoires likely differ.

This CDR3 is built from 15 residues. Trimming removed 5 bases from V and 6 bases from J, with 16 bases in between. Germline V CDR1 and CDR2: SGHNT, YENEEA. This TCR came from a man younger than 35 in good health. The specimen was naive CD8+ T cells sorted from blood. The rearrangement uses TRBV11-3 and TRBJ2-2; perhaps TRBD2 as D (5 bases). The CDR3: CASSQDLLSPGELFF. CDR3 DNA sequence: TGTGCCAGCAGCCAGGACTTACTTTCCCCCGGGGAGCTGTTTTTT.